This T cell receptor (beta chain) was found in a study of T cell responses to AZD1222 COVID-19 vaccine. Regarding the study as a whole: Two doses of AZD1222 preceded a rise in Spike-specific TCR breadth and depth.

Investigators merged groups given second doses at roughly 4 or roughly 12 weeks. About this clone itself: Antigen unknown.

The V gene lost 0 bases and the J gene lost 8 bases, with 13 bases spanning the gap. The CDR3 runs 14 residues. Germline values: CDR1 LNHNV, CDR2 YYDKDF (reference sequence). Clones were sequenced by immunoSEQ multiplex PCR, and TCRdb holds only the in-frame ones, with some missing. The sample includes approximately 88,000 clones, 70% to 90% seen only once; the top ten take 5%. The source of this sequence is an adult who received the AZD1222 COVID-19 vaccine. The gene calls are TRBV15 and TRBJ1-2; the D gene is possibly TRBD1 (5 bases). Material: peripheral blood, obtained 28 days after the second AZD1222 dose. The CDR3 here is CATSRERQGRGYTF. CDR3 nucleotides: TGTGCCACCAGCAGAGAGAGGCAGGGTCGAGGCTACACCTTC.